Following are 8 T cell receptor beta chains from one sample sequenced in a study of post-analysis software for immune sequencing data. Study-level points and caveats: When patients were compared with controls, roughly five TRBV segments were more frequent, TRBV5-6, TRBV5-1 and TRBV20-1 among them.

No antigen is known for these receptors. Presence of unique molecular identifiers characterized the TCR beta cDNA libraries. Via MiXCR, TCRdb re-called the PCR reads, giving one row per CDR3 protein. The sample holds roughly 540,000 distinct CDR3 sequences, around 31% seen once. Sample: blood. These receptors were taken from a girl aged 2 to 17 with multiple sclerosis.

This clonotype came up once. The chain carries TRBV20-1 and TRBJ1-3; perhaps TRBD1 as D (5 bases). V gave up 5 bases and J gave up 0 bases, with 14 bases separating them. Germline V lookup: CDR1 DFQATT, CDR2 SNEGSKA (reference sequence). CDR3 size: 15 residues. The CDR3 sequence is CSAEPPGGSGNTIYF. In DNA, the CDR3 is TGCAGTGCTGAACCCCCGGGGGGCTCTGGAAACACCATATATTTT.

The J gene is TRBJ2-1, the V gene TRBV3-1; D gene uncertain. The CDR3 loop spans 12 amino acids. V lost 3 bases, J lost 7 bases, and 7 bases lay in between. The germline CDR1 and CDR2 sequences are LGHDT and YNNKEL (reference sequence). For the CDR3, the DNA is TGTGCCAGCAGCCATCGGGTGAATGAGCAGTTCTTC. Its protein is CASSHRVNEQFF.

There are a few counts of this clonotype. The V and J genes are TRBV15 and TRBJ2-5; tentatively, D is TRBD1 (6 bases). Trimming stripped 0 bases from V and 2 bases from J, with 13 bases between. Germline V gene lookup returns CDR1 LNHNV and CDR2 YYDKDF (reference sequence). The CDR3 is made up of 16 amino acids. The CDR3 is CATSRDFYREQETQYF. CDR3 DNA sequence: TGTGCCACCAGCAGAGATTTTTACAGGGAGCAAGAGACCCAGTACTTC.

The chain has TRBV7-2 and TRBJ2-5; D gene ambiguous. The CDR3 is made up of 14 amino acids. Germline V gene lookup returns CDR1 SGHTA and CDR2 FQGNSA. Trimming removed 5 bases from V and 0 bases from J, with 10 bases in between. CDR3 sequence reads: CASSKQPHQETQYF. CDR3 bases: TGTGCCAGCAGCAAACAGCCACACCAAGAGACCCAGTACTTC. Full variable domain (remainder filled in from reference TRBV7-2 and TRBJ2-5): GAGVSQSPSNKVTEKGKDVELRCDPISGHTALYWYRQSLGQGLEFLIYFQGNSAPDKSGLPSDRFSAERTGGSVSTLTIQRTQQEDSAVYLCASSKQPHQETQYFGPGTRLLVL.

The V gene is TRBV12-3 or TRBV12-4, the J gene TRBJ2-3; 8 positions match TRBD1. This CDR3 comprises 15 residues. V lost 5 bases, J lost 3 bases, and 7 bases stayed unmatched. CDR3 coding DNA: TGTGCCAGCAGTCCGGACAGGGTACGAACAGATACGCAGTATTTT. Translation gives CASSPDRVRTDTQYF.

V is TRBV5-1 and J is TRBJ2-6, with TRBD1 as a possible D gene (5 bases). V lost 5 bases and J 1 base, leaving 10 bases between the germline ends. The CDR3 has 15 amino acids. Per the germline V gene, CDR1 is SGHRS and CDR2 is YFSETQ. The CDR3 is CASSIGVSGANVLTF. DNA of the CDR3: TGCGCCAGCAGTATAGGGGTATCTGGGGCCAACGTCCTGACTTTC.

The V gene is TRBV4-1, the J gene TRBJ2-1, with 9 bases aligning to TRBD2. CDR3 length: 17 residues. Per the germline V gene, CDR1 is MGHRA and CDR2 is YSYEKL. V shed 0 bases, J shed 8 bases, and the junction held 11 bases outside the gene matches. This CDR3 is CASSQDWASGVGDEQFF. Here the CDR3 DNA reads TGCGCCAGCAGCCAAGATTGGGCTAGCGGGGTAGGGGATGAGCAGTTCTTC.

The gene calls are TRBV2 and TRBJ1-5; D possibly corresponds to TRBD1 (5 bases). V was cut by 1 base and J by 2 bases, with 12 bases left in between. The CDR3 length is 16 residues. CDR1 is SNHLY, CDR2 FYNNEI, per germline. CDR3: CASSEEGPMGNQPQHF. The CDR3 DNA sequence: TGTGCCAGCAGTGAAGAGGGGCCCATGGGCAATCAGCCCCAGCATTTT.